A selection of T cell receptor beta chains follows, all from one sample in a study of cytomegalovirus exposure and HLA in healthy donors. Produced via immunoSEQ multiplex PCR; TCRdb's table is partial and in-frame only. Of approximately 210,000 clones listed, around 80% were seen once; the top ten hold 4.5% to 7%. Sequenced input: PBMCs. The origin of the receptors is a man in his forties in good health and CMV-seropositive. Both conserved end residues are part of each CDR3. D genes are given only for firm matches. Some rows have no size entry. The others give once, few or many, or a class for an expanded clone.

TRBV5-1	NA	NA	TRBJ1-1	CASSSGWGGSEAFF	TGCGCCAGCAGCTCTGGCTGGGGGGGGAGTGAAGCTTTCTTT
TRBV19	few	TRBD2	TRBJ2-7	CASSLGLAGDPTF	TGTGCCAGTAGTCTGGGACTAGCGGGAGACCCAACTTTC
TRBV5-1	NA	TRBD1	TRBJ1-1	CASSWDSLTEAFF	TGCGCCAGCAGCTGGGACAGCCTCACTGAAGCTTTCTTT
TRBV5-1	NA	TRBD1	TRBJ1-1	CASSLGGQGSNTEAFF	TGCGCCAGCAGCTTGGGGGGACAGGGGTCGAACACTGAAGCTTTCTTT
TRBV6-6	few	TRBD1	TRBJ2-1	CASSQPGQGAGEQFF	TGTGCCAGCAGTCAACCGGGACAGGGGGCTGGTGAGCAGTTCTTC
TRBV7-9	NA	NA	TRBJ1-1	CASSLSVEAFF	TGTGCCAGCAGCCTTTCGGTTGAAGCTTTCTTT
TRBV7-8	NA	TRBD2	TRBJ2-3	CASSTRTSGTADTQYF	TGTGCCAGCAGCACCCGGACTAGCGGGACTGCAGATACGCAGTATTTT
TRBV5-1	once	TRBD1	TRBJ2-1	CASSRDREVNEQFF	TGCGCCAGCAGCCGGGACAGGGAAGTGAATGAGCAGTTCTTC
TRBV6-5	NA	TRBD2	TRBJ2-1	CASQTGTSAYNEQFF	TGTGCCAGCCAAACCGGGACTAGCGCATACAATGAGCAGTTCTTC
TRBV30	NA	TRBD2	TRBJ2-1	CAWRGASGTNEQFF	TGTGCCTGGAGGGGGGCTAGCGGGACCAATGAGCAGTTCTTC
TRBV2	NA	NA	TRBJ1-2	CATYLTGNYGYTF	TGTGCCACCTACCTAACAGGGAACTATGGCTACACCTTC
TRBV14	NA	NA	TRBJ1-2	CASSLSWRQSYGYTF	TGTGCCAGCAGCCTCTCCTGGAGACAGTCATATGGCTACACCTTC
TRBV7-3	NA	NA	TRBJ1-4	CASSFREGKLFF	TGTGCCAGCAGCTTCAGGGAGGGAAAACTGTTTTTT
TRBV18	few	NA	TRBJ1-4	CASSYSSTNEKLFF	TGTGCCAGCTCATACAGCTCAACTAATGAAAAACTGTTTTTT
TRBV25-1	NA	TRBD2	TRBJ2-7	CASSDSPSGSGPYEQYF	TGTGCCAGCAGTGACTCACCTAGCGGGAGTGGGCCCTACGAGCAGTACTTC
TRBV5-1	NA	TRBD1	TRBJ2-7	CASSWGQELWGYEQYF	TGCGCCAGCAGCTGGGGACAGGAGTTATGGGGTTACGAGCAGTACTTC
TRBV4-1	NA	TRBD1	TRBJ1-2	CASSQESQGAYGYTF	TGCGCCAGCAGCCAAGAATCTCAGGGGGCTTATGGCTACACCTTC
TRBV29-1	NA	NA	TRBJ1-2	CSALLGGGYTF	TGCAGCGCCCTACTGGGGGGTGGCTACACCTTC
TRBV6-5	NA	TRBD2	TRBJ2-2	CASSYPSGRRSGELFF	TGTGCCAGCAGTTATCCTAGCGGGAGACGATCCGGGGAGCTGTTTTTT
TRBV27	NA	TRBD2	TRBJ2-7	CASSKPGLAAEQYF	TGTGCCAGCAGTAAACCGGGACTAGCGGCCGAGCAGTACTTC
TRBV11-2	few	TRBD2	TRBJ2-2	CASSFKTISASGFTGELFF	TGTGCCAGCAGCTTTAAGACGATTTCGGCTAGCGGGTTTACCGGGGAGCTGTTTTTT
TRBV9	NA	NA	TRBJ2-6	CASSEDRSSGANVLTF	TGTGCCAGCAGCGAAGACAGGAGCTCTGGGGCCAACGTCCTGACTTTC
TRBV25-1	once	TRBD1	TRBJ2-3	CASSESGQVEGMDTQYF	TGTGCCAGCAGTGAATCCGGACAGGTAGAGGGCATGGATACGCAGTATTTT
TRBV10-3	NA	NA	TRBJ1-1	CALRGGLNTEAFF	TGTGCCTTACGCGGGGGGCTGAACACTGAAGCTTTCTTT
TRBV7-3	NA	NA	TRBJ1-2	CASSLTGGLHYGYTF	TGTGCCAGCAGCTTAACGGGGGGACTACACTATGGCTACACCTTC
TRBV4-1	NA	NA	TRBJ2-5	CASSQPTSQETQYF	TGCGCCAGCAGCCAACCGACTAGCCAAGAGACCCAGTACTTC
TRBV7-2	few	TRBD2	TRBJ2-1	CASSPAVTGGKNEQFF	TGTGCCAGCAGCCCAGCGGTAACGGGAGGGAAGAATGAGCAGTTCTTC
TRBV4-1	NA	TRBD2	TRBJ2-1	CASSQGGGGPDEQFF	TGCGCCAGCAGCCAAGGGGGCGGGGGGCCCGATGAGCAGTTCTTC
TRBV2	NA	NA	TRBJ2-7	CASSERGLGSYEQYF	TGTGCCAGCAGTGAACGAGGGTTGGGCTCCTACGAGCAGTACTTC
TRBV9	few	TRBD1	TRBJ2-7	CASSVGDRGLLSYEQYF	TGTGCCAGCAGCGTAGGGGACAGGGGGCTCCTCTCCTACGAGCAGTACTTC
TRBV6-7	NA	NA	TRBJ1-2	CASSYNCFGINYGYPF	TGTGCCAGCAGTTACAACTGTTTTGGCATTAACTATGGCTACCCCTTC
TRBV6-6	once	TRBD1	TRBJ2-5	CASIRDRGFETQYF	TGTGCCAGCATCCGAGACAGGGGGTTTGAGACCCAGTACTTC
TRBV5-8	few	NA	TRBJ2-5	CASSLGRGLGFQETQYF	TGTGCCAGCAGCTTGGGTCGCGGTCTAGGTTTCCAAGAGACCCAGTACTTC
TRBV30	NA	TRBD2	TRBJ2-7	CAWRLAGGFYEQYF	TGTGCCTGGAGGTTAGCGGGAGGTTTCTACGAGCAGTACTTC
TRBV29-1	NA	NA	TRBJ1-2	CSAEDNYGYTF	TGCAGCGCCGAGGATAACTATGGCTACACCTTC
TRBV5-1	NA	NA	TRBJ2-7	CASSAQRYEQYF	TGCGCCAGCAGCGCGCAACGCTACGAGCAGTACTTC
TRBV5-1	few	NA	TRBJ1-2	CASSLGGNRIYGYTF	TGCGCCAGCAGCTTGGGAGGGAATCGTATCTATGGCTACACCTTC
TRBV15	once	TRBD1	TRBJ2-5	CATSARQGRETQYF	TGTGCCACCAGCGCCCGACAGGGGAGAGAGACCCAGTACTTC
TRBV15	NA	NA	TRBJ2-3	CATSYSGGADTQYF	TGTGCCACCAGCTACTCCGGAGGAGCAGATACGCAGTATTTT
TRBV5-1	NA	TRBD2	TRBJ2-1	CASSLLADLYNEQFF	TGCGCCAGCAGCTTACTAGCGGATCTCTACAATGAGCAGTTCTTC
TRBV6-4	NA	TRBD2	TRBJ2-3	CASSPTSGSTDTQYF	TGTGCCAGCAGCCCGACTAGCGGAAGCACAGATACGCAGTATTTT